This T cell receptor (beta chain) was observed in a study of T cells in Graves' hyperthyroidism and ophthalmopathy. Turning to the study itself: The initial diagnosis was the point when peripheral blood was collected, ahead of any treatment.

For this clonotype: The antigen is unknown. One junction end does not reproduce the germline sequence, and a read error may be involved.

The diagnostic basis comprised clinical symptoms, serum thyroxine and TRAb, thyroid ultrasound and orbital computed tomography. RNA transcripts served as the template for amplifying TCR beta CDR3 regions. The HTBI primer set was used in a first-round RT-PCR of the TCR CDR3. TCRdb re-called the multiplex PCR reads through MiXCR, storing one row per CDR3 protein. The sample holds just under 750,000 distinct CDR3 sequences, around 40% seen once. General observations from the study: From stable hyperthyroidism, ophthalmopathy was separated by a 13 V-J model. Most thyroid clonotypes expanded above 0.001 were also detected in blood.

Germline assignment: CDR1 LNHDA and CDR2 SQIVND (reference sequence). The CDR3 runs to 14 residues. This sequence originates from a woman in her thirties or forties with Graves' hyperthyroidism. Sequenced sample: blood. The genes are TRBV19 and TRBJ2-2; TRBD2 might be the D (5 bases). CDR3 amino acids: CASSSRHPTGEPFF. In nucleotides, the CDR3 is TGTGCCAGTAGTAGTAGGCACCCTACCGGGGAGCCGTTTTTT.